These T cell receptor beta chains were read from a single sample in a study of blood T cells in healthy people across ages. Each CDR3 protein is one row after TCRdb ran MiXCR on the 5' RACE reads. The sample holds more than 900,000 distinct CDR3 sequences; almost 25% are singletons and the top ten take approximately 0.79%. These sequences were also reported in another study, on T cells of mothers and their children.

Material for sequencing was blood. These receptors were obtained from a girl between 2 and 10 years old in good health. CDR3s include the opening cysteine and the closing phenylalanine or tryptophan. Fields, in order: CDR3 protein, CDR3 DNA, clone size, V gene, J gene, D gene. A D gene is named only where the DNA matches it firmly. Where a row states a size, it is once, few, many or the class of an expanded clone; other rows omit it.

cdr3_aa: CASSLSLVVGANVLTF
cdr3_nt: TGCGCCAGCAGCTTGAGCTTAGTGGTCGGGGCCAACGTCCTGACTTTC
clone_size: few
v_call: TRBV5-1
j_call: TRBJ2-6
d_call: NA

cdr3_aa: CSAASGAYSYEQYF
cdr3_nt: TGCAGTGCCGCCTCAGGGGCCTATTCCTACGAGCAGTACTTC
clone_size: NA
v_call: TRBV20-1
j_call: TRBJ2-7
d_call: NA

cdr3_aa: CSVGYGQSYEQYF
cdr3_nt: TGCAGCGTTGGATACGGGCAGTCCTACGAGCAGTACTTC
clone_size: NA
v_call: TRBV29-1
j_call: TRBJ2-7
d_call: NA

cdr3_aa: CASSLGTIGSCEQYF
cdr3_nt: TGTGCCAGCAGTTTAGGGACTATTGGATCCTGCGAGCAGTACTTC
clone_size: few
v_call: TRBV28
j_call: TRBJ2-7
d_call: TRBD2

cdr3_aa: CASSDELLGVDTDTQYF
cdr3_nt: TGTGCCAGCAGTGATGAACTACTGGGGGTAGACACAGATACGCAGTATTTT
clone_size: few
v_call: TRBV2
j_call: TRBJ2-3
d_call: NA

cdr3_aa: CASRHRDYQDNEQFF
cdr3_nt: TGTGCCAGCAGGCACCGGGACTACCAGGACAATGAGCAGTTCTTC
clone_size: few
v_call: TRBV2
j_call: TRBJ2-1
d_call: TRBD2

cdr3_aa: CASSALAPHETDTQYF
cdr3_nt: TGTGCCAGCAGCGCCTTGGCACCACACGAGACAGATACGCAGTATTTT
clone_size: NA
v_call: TRBV6-1
j_call: TRBJ2-3
d_call: NA

cdr3_aa: CASSPGQGRAEKLFF
cdr3_nt: TGCGCCAGCAGCCCGGGACAGGGGAGAGCCGAAAAACTGTTTTTT
clone_size: NA
v_call: TRBV5-1
j_call: TRBJ1-4
d_call: TRBD1

cdr3_aa: CASGPDSRQPQHF
cdr3_nt: TGTGCTAGTGGTCCGGACAGCCGGCAGCCCCAGCATTTT
clone_size: NA
v_call: TRBV12-5
j_call: TRBJ1-5
d_call: NA

cdr3_aa: CASSSSRDRGLNEQFF
cdr3_nt: TGTGCCAGCAGCTCCAGCCGGGACAGGGGGCTAAATGAGCAGTTCTTC
clone_size: NA
v_call: TRBV7-2
j_call: TRBJ2-1
d_call: TRBD1

cdr3_aa: CASSSGQVVYEQYF
cdr3_nt: TGCGCCAGCAGCTCAGGTCAAGTCGTATACGAGCAGTACTTC
clone_size: NA
v_call: TRBV5-1
j_call: TRBJ2-7
d_call: NA

cdr3_aa: CASSKGGDRDMLNEQYF
cdr3_nt: TGTGCCAGCAGCAAGGGGGGGGACCGGGACATGTTGAACGAGCAGTACTTC
clone_size: few
v_call: TRBV21-1
j_call: TRBJ2-7
d_call: NA

cdr3_aa: CSVVLGDQPQHF
cdr3_nt: TGCAGCGTTGTATTAGGGGATCAGCCCCAGCATTTT
clone_size: NA
v_call: TRBV29-1
j_call: TRBJ1-5
d_call: NA

cdr3_aa: CSARTGTANNKGPQETQYF
cdr3_nt: TGCAGTGCTAGAACCGGGACGGCCAATAATAAGGGCCCCCAAGAGACCCAGTACTTC
clone_size: NA
v_call: TRBV20-1
j_call: TRBJ2-5
d_call: NA

cdr3_aa: CASSAYGRYSDTQYF
cdr3_nt: TGTGCCAGCAGCGCCTACGGGAGGTATTCAGATACGCAGTATTTT
clone_size: NA
v_call: TRBV9
j_call: TRBJ2-3
d_call: TRBD2

cdr3_aa: CSVDRGDEQYF
cdr3_nt: TGCAGCGTTGATAGGGGAGACGAGCAGTACTTC
clone_size: many
v_call: TRBV29-1
j_call: TRBJ2-7
d_call: NA

cdr3_aa: CASSSPPMDGYTF
cdr3_nt: TGTGCCAGCAGCTCCCCTCCCATGGATGGCTACACCTTC
clone_size: NA
v_call: TRBV7-2
j_call: TRBJ1-2
d_call: NA

cdr3_aa: CASSVPRGADTQYF
cdr3_nt: TGTGCCAGCAGTGTACCCCGGGGTGCAGATACGCAGTATTTT
clone_size: few
v_call: TRBV6-1
j_call: TRBJ2-3
d_call: NA

cdr3_aa: CASSLVRASNQPQHF
cdr3_nt: TGTGCCAGCAGTTTAGTCCGAGCCAGCAATCAGCCCCAGCATTTT
clone_size: few
v_call: TRBV28
j_call: TRBJ1-5
d_call: NA

cdr3_aa: CASSSEGEQYF
cdr3_nt: TGTGCCAGCAGTTCAGAGGGCGAGCAGTACTTC
clone_size: NA
v_call: TRBV13
j_call: TRBJ2-7
d_call: NA

cdr3_aa: CATSIGTGDNEQFF
cdr3_nt: TGTGCCACCAGTATCGGGACAGGGGACAATGAGCAGTTCTTC
clone_size: few
v_call: TRBV15
j_call: TRBJ2-1
d_call: TRBD1

cdr3_aa: CASLIRGTDTQYF
cdr3_nt: TGTGCCAGCTTAATCCGGGGAACAGATACGCAGTATTTT
clone_size: NA
v_call: TRBV6-1
j_call: TRBJ2-3
d_call: NA

cdr3_aa: CASSSTGKGEKLFF
cdr3_nt: TGTGCCAGCAGCTCGACAGGGAAGGGAGAAAAACTGTTTTTT
clone_size: NA
v_call: TRBV7-9
j_call: TRBJ1-4
d_call: TRBD1

cdr3_aa: CASALTNNEQFF
cdr3_nt: TGTGCCAGCGCACTAACCAACAATGAGCAGTTCTTC
clone_size: NA
v_call: TRBV2
j_call: TRBJ2-1
d_call: NA

cdr3_aa: CASSSPVGPTLYNEQFF
cdr3_nt: TGTGCCAGCAGCTCTCCCGTTGGTCCGACGCTCTACAATGAGCAGTTCTTC
clone_size: few
v_call: TRBV7-9
j_call: TRBJ2-1
d_call: NA

cdr3_aa: CASRPQGVSGYTF
cdr3_nt: TGTGCCAGCAGACCGCAGGGGGTCAGTGGCTACACCTTC
clone_size: NA
v_call: TRBV6-5
j_call: TRBJ1-2
d_call: TRBD1

cdr3_aa: CSATGTGNTIYF
cdr3_nt: TGCAGCGCCACAGGGACTGGAAACACCATATATTTT
clone_size: NA
v_call: TRBV29-1
j_call: TRBJ1-3
d_call: NA

cdr3_aa: CASIGTGWSTEAFF
cdr3_nt: TGTGCCAGCATTGGGACAGGGTGGAGTACTGAAGCTTTCTTT
clone_size: few
v_call: TRBV6-2/TRBV6-3
j_call: TRBJ1-1
d_call: TRBD1

cdr3_aa: CASRGTSGFGNEQFF
cdr3_nt: TGTGCCAGCAGGGGGACTAGCGGTTTTGGTAATGAGCAGTTCTTC
clone_size: NA
v_call: TRBV2
j_call: TRBJ2-1
d_call: TRBD2

cdr3_aa: CASSLAQSSYEQYF
cdr3_nt: TGTGCCAGCAGCTTAGCGCAGAGCTCCTACGAGCAGTACTTC
clone_size: many
v_call: TRBV7-8
j_call: TRBJ2-7
d_call: NA

cdr3_aa: CASSADRGPSYEQYF
cdr3_nt: TGTGCCAGCAGCGCGGACAGGGGGCCTTCCTACGAGCAGTACTTC
clone_size: few
v_call: TRBV12-3/TRBV12-4
j_call: TRBJ2-7
d_call: TRBD1

cdr3_aa: CSARFQGGLYNSPLHF
cdr3_nt: TGCAGTGCTAGATTCCAGGGAGGGCTCTATAATTCACCCCTCCACTTT
clone_size: few
v_call: TRBV20-1
j_call: TRBJ1-6
d_call: NA

cdr3_aa: CASSLELGTSEGETQYF
cdr3_nt: TGTGCCAGCAGCTTAGAATTGGGGACTAGCGAGGGAGAGACCCAGTACTTC
clone_size: NA
v_call: TRBV7-6
j_call: TRBJ2-5
d_call: TRBD2

cdr3_aa: CASSVDGPGEQYF
cdr3_nt: TGTGCCAGCAGCGTAGATGGGCCGGGCGAGCAGTACTTC
clone_size: NA
v_call: TRBV9
j_call: TRBJ2-7
d_call: NA

cdr3_aa: CASSHPDYSYEQYF
cdr3_nt: TGTGCCAGCAGCCACCCAGACTACTCCTACGAGCAGTACTTC
clone_size: few
v_call: TRBV11-2
j_call: TRBJ2-7
d_call: NA

cdr3_aa: CASSQDRGGIMRLLF
cdr3_nt: TGCGCCAGCAGCCAAGATCGCGGGGGGATAATGAGGTTGCTCTTC
clone_size: once
v_call: TRBV4-3
j_call: TRBJ2-1
d_call: TRBD2

cdr3_aa: CSVEDYNEQFF
cdr3_nt: TGCAGCGTTGAAGATTACAATGAGCAGTTCTTC
clone_size: NA
v_call: TRBV29-1
j_call: TRBJ2-1
d_call: NA

cdr3_aa: CASSSGQDYEQYF
cdr3_nt: TGTGCCAGCAGCTCGGGACAGGACTACGAGCAGTACTTC
clone_size: many
v_call: TRBV7-6
j_call: TRBJ2-7
d_call: TRBD1

cdr3_aa: CASSRLRADTSYEQYF
cdr3_nt: TGTGCCAGCAGCCGGCTCCGGGCGGACACCTCCTACGAGCAGTACTTC
clone_size: NA
v_call: TRBV7-9
j_call: TRBJ2-7
d_call: NA

cdr3_aa: CSVDPCWNTIYF
cdr3_nt: TGCAGCGTTGACCCATGTTGGAACACCATATATTTT
clone_size: NA
v_call: TRBV29-1
j_call: TRBJ1-3
d_call: NA

cdr3_aa: CSALSSGATYEQFF
cdr3_nt: TGCAGCGCCCTTAGCTCGGGCGCTACTTATGAGCAGTTCTTC
clone_size: few
v_call: TRBV29-1
j_call: TRBJ2-1
d_call: NA

cdr3_aa: CASSQDGTSGRVRYF
cdr3_nt: TGCGCCAGCAGCCAAGATGGTACTAGCGGGAGGGTACGGTACTTC
clone_size: few
v_call: TRBV4-1
j_call: TRBJ2-1
d_call: TRBD2

cdr3_aa: CASSLTGGLSIYGYTF
cdr3_nt: TGTGCCAGCAGCTTGACAGGGGGCCTCTCTATCTATGGCTACACCTTC
clone_size: NA
v_call: TRBV5-5
j_call: TRBJ1-2
d_call: TRBD1

cdr3_aa: CASSRGPMTGTNYGYTF
cdr3_nt: TGTGCCAGCAGCCGAGGCCCCATGACAGGGACTAACTATGGCTACACCTTC
clone_size: NA
v_call: TRBV7-9
j_call: TRBJ1-2
d_call: TRBD1

cdr3_aa: CATKDSLNTEAFF
cdr3_nt: TGTGCCACCAAGGACAGCTTGAACACTGAAGCTTTCTTT
clone_size: NA
v_call: TRBV10-3
j_call: TRBJ1-1
d_call: NA

cdr3_aa: CASNPNDRGYEQFF
cdr3_nt: TGTGCCAGCAACCCGAACGACAGGGGATATGAGCAGTTCTTC
clone_size: NA
v_call: TRBV28
j_call: TRBJ2-1
d_call: TRBD1

cdr3_aa: CASSLSLLRGWTEAFF
cdr3_nt: TGTGCCAGCAGCCTCTCCCTTCTTCGGGGTTGGACTGAAGCTTTCTTT
clone_size: few
v_call: TRBV14
j_call: TRBJ1-1
d_call: NA

cdr3_aa: CASSLSGAGHEQYF
cdr3_nt: TGCGCCAGCAGCTTGTCGGGGGCGGGGCACGAGCAGTACTTC
clone_size: NA
v_call: TRBV5-1
j_call: TRBJ2-7
d_call: NA

cdr3_aa: CASSPSGGYYGYTF
cdr3_nt: TGTGCCAGCAGCCCATCAGGGGGCTACTATGGCTACACCTTC
clone_size: few
v_call: TRBV6-2/TRBV6-3
j_call: TRBJ1-2
d_call: TRBD1

cdr3_aa: CAISVDTSGQPQHF
cdr3_nt: TGTGCCATCAGCGTAGACACCTCGGGTCAGCCCCAGCATTTT
clone_size: few
v_call: TRBV10-3
j_call: TRBJ1-5
d_call: NA

cdr3_aa: CASILQGQGNTEAFF
cdr3_nt: TGTGCCAGTATCTTACAGGGACAGGGTAATACTGAAGCTTTCTTT
clone_size: NA
v_call: TRBV19
j_call: TRBJ1-1
d_call: TRBD1

cdr3_aa: CASSFTGTGAGNTIYF
cdr3_nt: TGCGCCAGCAGCTTTACCGGGACAGGGGCTGGAAACACCATATATTTT
clone_size: few
v_call: TRBV5-1
j_call: TRBJ1-3
d_call: TRBD1

cdr3_aa: CSVAGIDVDNEQFF
cdr3_nt: TGCAGCGTTGCCGGGATTGATGTCGACAATGAGCAGTTCTTC
clone_size: NA
v_call: TRBV29-1
j_call: TRBJ2-1
d_call: NA

cdr3_aa: CSARGPRSSYEQYF
cdr3_nt: TGCAGTGCTAGAGGGCCCCGGAGCTCCTACGAGCAGTACTTC
clone_size: few
v_call: TRBV20-1
j_call: TRBJ2-7
d_call: NA

cdr3_aa: CASSQDQSALHF
cdr3_nt: TGTGCCAGCAGCCAAGATCAATCGGCCCTCCACTTT
clone_size: NA
v_call: TRBV4-2
j_call: TRBJ1-6
d_call: NA